Presented here are 18 T cell receptor beta chains from one specimen sequenced in a study of blood T cell repertoires in COVID-19. Only in-frame clones appear in the TCRdb table, and some are missing; sequencing was by immunoSEQ multiplex PCR. The sample consists of approximately 45,000 clones, about 86% of them appearing once. The sample comprised peripheral blood. These receptors all stem from an elderly woman with acute or convalescent COVID-19.

This chain joins TRBV4-1 and TRBJ1-4, with TRBD1 as a possible D gene (5 bases). Germline values: CDR1 MGHRA, CDR2 YSYEKL. The CDR3 is made up of 17 amino acids. V lost 4 bases to trimming and J lost 1 base, with 16 bases between them. CDR3 sequence: CASSPLYLRETNEKLFF. CDR3 in DNA: TGCGCCAGCAGCCCTCTCTATCTCAGGGAAACTAATGAAAAACTGTTTTTT.

This clone has more than one count but fewer than ten. The chain has TRBV6-2 or TRBV6-3 and TRBJ1-6; 9 bases map to TRBD1. V lost 5 bases and J lost 9; bases outside the gene matches: 8. The germline CDR1 and CDR2 sequences are MNHEY and SVGEGT. CDR3 size: 15 residues. The CDR3 spells CASSPRGQGGSPLHF. CDR3 bases: TGTGCCAGCAGTCCCCGGGGACAGGGAGGTTCACCCCTCCACTTT.

J is TRBJ1-1 and V is TRBV18; no firm D call. The V end lost 3 bases, the J end lost 4 bases, and 12 bases lay between the germline ends. The CDR3 is 14 amino acids. Looked up from germline, CDR1 is KGHSH and CDR2 is LQKENI. The DNA of the CDR3 is TGTGCCAGCTCACCCCTTCGTCGGGGCACTGAAGCTTTCTTT. This encodes CASSPLRRGTEAFF. The entire variable domain, with the rest obtained from reference TRBV18 and TRBJ1-1, is as follows: NAGVMQNPRHLVRRRGQEARLRCSPMKGHSHVYWYRQLPEEGLKFMVYLQKENIIDESGMPKERFSAEFPKEGPSILRIQQVVRGDSAAYFCASSPLRRGTEAFFGQGTRLTVV.

The V call is TRBV4-1, the J call TRBJ2-7; 8 bases align to TRBD1. Trimming at V came to 0 bases and at J to 7 bases, leaving 14 bases not matched to a gene. The germline gives CDR1 MGHRA, CDR2 YSYEKL. This CDR3 is 17 amino acids long. CDR3 nucleotide sequence: TGCGCCAGCAGCCAAGAGATCTGGCAGGGGGCTGGGAATGAGCAGTACTTC. Its protein product is CASSQEIWQGAGNEQYF.

The chain is built from TRBV7-9 and TRBJ1-1; D perhaps matches TRBD1 (6 bases). V was clipped by 5 bases and J by 3 bases, with 19 bases between them. Germline-derived CDR1 and CDR2 are SEHNR and FQNEAQ (reference sequence). The length of the CDR3 is 16 residues. This chain's CDR3 is CASSRPRGQSYTEAFF. The CDR3 DNA reads TGTGCCAGCAGCCGCCCCCGAGGACAGAGCTACACTGAAGCTTTCTTT.

The rearrangement uses TRBV4-1 and TRBJ1-1; 10 nucleotides line up with TRBD1. V shed 4 bases and J 4 bases; nucleotides not matched to a gene: 9. Germline values: CDR1 MGHRA, CDR2 YSYEKL. CDR3 size: 16 residues. The CDR3 reads CASSPRTGGLGTEAFF. CDR3 DNA: TGCGCCAGCAGCCCCCGGACAGGGGGTTTGGGCACTGAAGCTTTCTTT.

The chain couples TRBV7-9 to TRBJ2-5; 8 bases fit TRBD1. The CDR3 has 12 residues. The ends lost 6 bases at V and 5 bases at J; junction bases unmatched: 2. Germline values: CDR1 SEHNR, CDR2 FQNEAQ (reference sequence). The DNA for the CDR3 is TGTGCCAGCAGGGACAGGGCGGAGACCCAGTACTTC. Amino acids: CASRDRAETQYF.

This clone was picked up one time. The chain is built from TRBV29-1 and TRBJ2-1, with D uncertain. Between the trimmed V and J ends, which lost 4 bases and 4 bases, there was a span of 8 bases. The CDR3 sequence is 12 residues long. Germline CDR1 reads SQVTM; CDR2 reads ANQGSEA. The CDR3 DNA reads as TGCAGCGTTGTCGTCGGGTACAATGAGCAGTTCTTC. Protein product: CSVVVGYNEQFF.

The V and J genes are TRBV14 and TRBJ1-2; D is perhaps TRBD1 (6 bases). This CDR3 contains 14 residues. Trimming left V 1 base short and J 7 bases short, with 13 bases between. Germline CDR1 reads SGHDN; CDR2 reads FVKESK. The CDR3 reads CASSQAGGARGYTF. CDR3 in DNA: TGTGCCAGCAGCCAAGCGGGGGGGGCGCGTGGCTACACCTTC. The full variable domain, with the rest looked up from reference TRBV14 and TRBJ1-2, is EAGVTQFPSHSVIEKGQTVTLRCDPISGHDNLYWYRRVMGKEIKFLLHFVKESKQDESGMPNNRFLAERTGGTYSTLKVQPAELEDSGVYFCASSQAGGARGYTFGSGTRLTVV.

This clone was picked up a small number of times. The rearrangement joins TRBV30 to TRBJ1-1; D may be TRBD1 (6 bases). CDR1 and CDR2 (germline): GTSNPN, SVGIG (reference sequence). V gave up 5 bases and J gave up 1 base, with 8 bases separating them. The CDR3 contains 12 residues. CDR3 in amino acids: CAWGQKNTEAFF. CDR3 coding DNA: TGTGCCTGGGGACAGAAGAACACTGAAGCTTTCTTT.

This chain uses TRBV6-2 or TRBV6-3 with TRBJ2-2; D gene uncertain. CDR3 length: 16 residues. V shed 0 bases and J shed 0 bases, with 8 bases lying between them. CDR1 and CDR2 from the germline V gene are MNHEY and SVGEGT. In DNA form, the CDR3 reads TGTGCCAGCAGTTACTCGTCCCTAGCGAACACCGGGGAGCTGTTTTTT. This gives the protein CASSYSSLANTGELFF.

The chain links TRBV5-5 to TRBJ2-4; 9 positions agree with TRBD1. J gave up 5 bases and V 4 bases, and 13 bases lay outside the gene matches. From germline, CDR1 is SGHKS and CDR2 YYEKEE (reference sequence). The CDR3 consists of 17 residues. CDR3: CASSRTGAMGPQNIQYF. Here the CDR3 DNA reads TGTGCCAGCAGCAGGACAGGGGCAATGGGTCCCCAAAACATTCAGTACTTC. Supplemented by reference TRBV5-5 and TRBJ2-4, the full variable domain reads DAGVTQSPTHLIKTRGQQVTLRCSPISGHKSVSWYQQVLGQGPQFIFQYYEKEERGRGNFPDRFSARQFPNYSSELNVNALLLGDSALYLCASSRTGAMGPQNIQYFGAGTRLSVL.

The genes are TRBV29-1 and TRBJ2-6; D is unresolved. This CDR3 spans 14 amino acids. The V end lost 3 bases, the J end lost 0 bases, and 6 bases lay between the germline ends. Germline values: CDR1 SQVTM, CDR2 ANQGSEA. The CDR3 nucleotides are TGCAGCGTTGATGAGCTCTCTGGGGCCAACGTCCTGACTTTC. This sequence encodes CSVDELSGANVLTF.

The chain is built from TRBV3-1 (or the pseudogene TRBV3-2) and TRBJ2-5, with D maybe TRBD2 (6 bases). Trimming took 5 bases from V and 6 from J, leaving 13 bases between them. CDR1 and CDR2 from the germline V gene are LGHDT and YNNKEL (reference sequence). This CDR3 spans 13 amino acids. CDR3 loop: CASSEASVKTQYF. The CDR3 DNA sequence: TGTGCCAGCAGCGAGGCTAGCGTCAAGACCCAGTACTTC.

The rearrangement uses TRBV18 and TRBJ1-5; TRBD1 agrees at 8 bases. CDR1 and CDR2 (germline): KGHSH, LQKENI. After removal of 5 bases from V and 7 bases from J, the junction contained 4 bases not matched to a gene. This CDR3 comprises 13 residues. The CDR3 spells CASSDDRGQPQHF. The CDR3 DNA sequence: TGTGCCAGCTCAGACGACAGGGGCCAGCCCCAGCATTTT.

The chain is built from TRBV27 and TRBJ1-2, with TRBD1 matching over 8 bases. Germline CDR1 and CDR2: MNHEY and SMNVEV (reference sequence). The V segment lost 5 bases and the J segment 4 bases; nucleotides outside the gene matches: 3. The CDR3 has 13 residues. The CDR3 spells CASSAGQGYGYTF. The CDR3 region has the DNA TGTGCCAGCAGTGCCGGACAGGGCTATGGCTACACCTTC.

This clone has a single count. The CDR3 bases are TGTGCCAGCAGCTTGGAGGAGGCTCCTAGGGAGACCCAGTACTTC. Translating gives CASSLEEAPRETQYF. V is TRBV5-6 and J is TRBJ2-5, with a possible D match to TRBD2 (5 bases). V lost 0 bases to trimming and J lost 5 bases, with 14 bases between them. Looked up from germline, CDR1 is SGHDT and CDR2 is YYEEEE. The CDR3 loop spans 15 amino acids.

V usage is TRBV18 and J usage is TRBJ2-3; TRBD1 matches at 7 bases. Germline V gene lookup returns CDR1 KGHSH and CDR2 LQKENI. Trimming took 5 bases from V and 2 from J; bases not matched to a gene: 7. The CDR3 is 15 amino acids. CDR3: CASSRRQGTTDTQYF. CDR3 coding DNA: TGTGCCAGCTCAAGACGACAGGGTACCACAGATACGCAGTATTTT.